A selection of T cell receptor beta chains follows, all from one sample in a study of beta chain features in type 1 diabetes. Data came from immunoSEQ multiplex PCR; TCRdb stores just in-frame clones and leaves some out. Here the sample spans some 500,000 clones, approximately 10% being singletons. The sample consisted of naive CD4+ T cells from blood. These receptors came from a woman aged 18-29 years in good health. The CDR3 runs from the conserved cysteine through the conserved F or W. D genes are given only for firm matches. Size tells how often a clone was seen (once, few, many) or the class of an expanded clone, and some rows leave it out.

j_gene | abundance | v_gene | d_gene | CDR3nt | CDR3aa
TRBJ1-1 | - | TRBV9 | - | TGTGCCAGCAGCGTAGAACAGAGGGGACGTAGGAACACTGAAGCTTTCTTT | CASSVEQRGRRNTEAFF
TRBJ2-3 | few | TRBV5-1 | - | TGCGCCAGCAGCCCCGATTGGGATACGCAGTATTTT | CASSPDWDTQYF
TRBJ2-3 | - | TRBV4-3 | - | TGCGCCAGCAGCCAAGATTTGCCAGTGGGCACAGATACGCAGTATTTT | CASSQDLPVGTDTQYF
TRBJ2-2 | - | TRBV5-1 | - | TGCGCCAGCAGCGTATTCAGGGACGGCACCGGGGAGCTGTTTTTT | CASSVFRDGTGELFF
TRBJ2-2 | - | TRBV30 | - | TGTGCCTGGAGTGTGGTCTTGGACACCGGGGAGCTGTTTTTT | CAWSVVLDTGELFF
TRBJ2-3 | - | TRBV15 | TRBD2 | TGTGCCACCAGAAAATACGGACTAGTAGATACGCAGTATTTT | CATRKYGLVDTQYF
TRBJ1-2 | - | TRBV2 | - | TGTGCCAGCAGTGCCACACGTATTAGCAGGGGCTACACCTTC | CASSATRISRGYTF
TRBJ2-7 | few | TRBV7-9 | - | TGTGCCAGCAGCTTAGCGGCAGGGGTAGGGATTAACTACGAGCAGTACTTC | CASSLAAGVGINYEQYF
TRBJ1-3 | few | TRBV7-2 | - | TGTGCCAGCAGCTTCGGGACCTCTGGAAACACCATATATTTT | CASSFGTSGNTIYF
TRBJ2-1 | - | TRBV4-2 | TRBD2 | TGTGCCAGCAGCCAATTCGGATTAGCGGGAGGCTCCTACAATGAGCAGTTCTTC | CASSQFGLAGGSYNEQFF
TRBJ2-2 | few | TRBV28 | - | TGTGCCAGCAGTTTAATAGGGCAGGCTCCCACCGGGGAGCTGTTTTTT | CASSLIGQAPTGELFF
TRBJ2-5 | few | TRBV20-1 | - | TGCAGCGAGGGAGTACGAGAGACCCAGTACTTC | CSEGVRETQYF
TRBJ2-1 | - | TRBV4-2 | - | TGTGCCAGCAGCCAAGATTTCAAGAACAATGAGCAGTTCTTC | CASSQDFKNNEQFF
TRBJ2-5 | few | TRBV29-1 | - | TGCAGCGTTCAAGTAGGGAGTTCCCAAGAGACCCAGTACTTC | CSVQVGSSQETQYF
TRBJ1-5 | - | TRBV7-9 | TRBD1 | TGTGCCAGCAGCCCGGGGGACAGGGTTAATCAGCCCCAGCATTTT | CASSPGDRVNQPQHF
TRBJ2-1 | few | TRBV7-9 | - | TGTGCCATTCGGAGTGGGGCGGGGTACAATGAGCAGTTCTTC | CAIRSGAGYNEQFF
TRBJ2-5 | - | TRBV5-1 | - | TGCGCCAGCAGCTCAGGGGGGAGCGAGGAGACCCAGTACTTC | CASSSGGSEETQYF
TRBJ1-4 | few | TRBV29-1 | - | TGCAGCGTTAAGCGACAGGACCCCGGGGGAAAACTGTTTTTT | CSVKRQDPGGKLFF
TRBJ2-4 | few | TRBV2 | TRBD1 | TGTGCCAGCAGTGGGGACAGGGGAGGAAACATTCAGTACTTC | CASSGDRGGNIQYF
TRBJ2-7 | - | TRBV7-9 | TRBD2 | TGTGCCAGCAGGCAACTAGCGGGAGTTCCGCGGGAGCAGTACTTC | CASRQLAGVPREQYF
TRBJ1-3 | - | TRBV29-1 | - | TGCAGCGTTGAAGTTCGAGGCGCCACTAACTCTGGAAACACCATATATTTT | CSVEVRGATNSGNTIYF
TRBJ2-5 | - | TRBV7-7 | TRBD2 | TGTGCTAGCAGCCCCCGCGGGAGCCAAGAGACCCAGTACTTC | CASSPRGSQETQYF
TRBJ2-5 | few | TRBV7-3 | - | TGTGCCAGCAGCTTAGGGGCGGGAGAGACCCAGTACTTC | CASSLGAGETQYF
TRBJ2-4 | - | TRBV5-8 | - | TGTGCCAGCAGCTCCCTCAGGGGATTCAAAAACATTCAGTACTTC | CASSSLRGFKNIQYF
TRBJ2-7 | few | TRBV18 | - | TGTGCCAGCTCAAACCGGGAGCTCGAGCAGTACTTC | CASSNRELEQYF
TRBJ2-7 | few | TRBV10-3 | TRBD1 | TGTGCCATCAGTGACCCGGGACAGACTTACGAGCAGTACTTC | CAISDPGQTYEQYF
TRBJ2-5 | - | TRBV30 | - | TGTGCCTGGAGTGGGCTCGGGGAGACCCAGTACTTC | CAWSGLGETQYF
TRBJ2-1 | - | TRBV29-1 | TRBD1 | TGCAGCGTTGGCAAGGGGGCTAGGGAGCAGTTCTTC | CSVGKGAREQFF
TRBJ2-5 | few | TRBV5-1 | - | TGCGCCAGCAGCTTAGCTGGATCAGAGACCCAGTACTTC | CASSLAGSETQYF
TRBJ2-1 | few | TRBV7-2 | - | TGTGCCAGCAGCCCGAACAGGGACAATGAGCAGTTCTTC | CASSPNRDNEQFF
TRBJ2-3 | few | TRBV27 | - | TGTGCCACCTCCCGCCCTAGCACAGATACGCAGTATTTT | CATSRPSTDTQYF
TRBJ2-1 | - | TRBV25-1 | TRBD1 | TGTGCCAGCAGAGAAGACAGGGGACGGAGGGAGCAGTTCTTC | CASREDRGRREQFF
TRBJ1-3 | - | TRBV5-6 | TRBD1 | TGTGCCAGCAGCTTAGACAGGGTCAACACCATATATTTT | CASSLDRVNTIYF
TRBJ2-1 | - | TRBV30 | - | TGTGCCTGGAATGGTAAGATGGGGCAGTTCTTC | CAWNGKMGQFF
TRBJ2-3 | - | TRBV20-1 | - | TGCAGTGCCCCGGCTTCAGATACGCAGTATTTT | CSAPASDTQYF
TRBJ2-1 | few | TRBV6-1 | - | TGTGCCAGCAGTGAAAGAGCGCGGTCGGGGGATGAGCAGTTCTTC | CASSERARSGDEQFF
TRBJ2-7 | - | TRBV10-3 | - | TGTGCCATCAGTGAGCTTGTACAAGGTAGAGAGCAGTACTTC | CAISELVQGREQYF
TRBJ2-7 | - | TRBV30 | TRBD1 | TGTGCCTGGGGAAGACAGGGCTTCAATTACGAGCAGTACTTC | CAWGRQGFNYEQYF
TRBJ1-2 | - | TRBV4-3 | - | TGCGCCAGCAGCCAAGGACGCGAGTATGGCTACACCTTC | CASSQGREYGYTF
TRBJ2-5 | few | TRBV25-1 | TRBD2 | TGTGCCAGCAGGGGAGCGGGGGGCCGGGAGACCCAGTACTTC | CASRGAGGRETQYF
TRBJ2-7 | - | TRBV7-8 | - | TGTGCCAGCAGCTTACAGCGAAACTCCTACGAGCAGTACTTC | CASSLQRNSYEQYF
TRBJ2-1 | - | TRBV29-1 | - | TGCAGCGCCGACGCGGCGGTGAGCTCCTACAATGAGCAGTTCTTC | CSADAAVSSYNEQFF
TRBJ2-5 | few | TRBV5-1 | - | TGCGCCAGCAGTTTAGGGGCGGGCCAAGAGACCCAGTACTTC | CASSLGAGQETQYF
TRBJ2-2 | few | TRBV7-9 | - | TGTGCCAGCAGCCAATGGAGGGGACCTTCTCGGGACACCGGGGAGCTGTTTTTT | CASSQWRGPSRDTGELFF
TRBJ1-1 | - | TRBV4-3 | - | TGCGCCAGCAGCCAAGATGCCAGGAGCATGAACACTGAAGCTTTCTTT | CASSQDARSMNTEAFF
TRBJ1-5 | - | TRBV5-1 | - | TGCGCCAGCAGCCGAGGACAGCCCGGTCAGCCCCAGCATTTT | CASSRGQPGQPQHF
TRBJ2-1 | - | TRBV9 | - | TGTGCCAGCAGCACAAGCAGGGCAGGGCAACAGTTCTTC | CASSTSRAGQQFF
TRBJ2-1 | - | TRBV6-4 | TRBD2 | TGTGCCAGCAGTGATATAGCGGGAGTTTCCTATGAGCAGTTCTTC | CASSDIAGVSYEQFF
TRBJ2-1 | - | TRBV7-2 | TRBD2 | TGCGCCAGCAGCCAAGAGTTAAGCGGGACTAGCCCTAATGAGCAGTTCTTC | CASSQELSGTSPNEQFF
TRBJ1-5 | - | TRBV30 | - | TGTGCCTGGAGTGTTCAGAGCCTTAGCAATCAGCCCCAGCATTTT | CAWSVQSLSNQPQHF
TRBJ1-1 | - | TRBV7-3 | - | TGTGCCAGCAGTCAGGCCGGGGGCATGAACACTGAAGCTTTCTTT | CASSQAGGMNTEAFF
TRBJ2-1 | few | TRBV29-1 | - | TGCAGCGTTGATCGCGGGGCTGAGCAGTTCTTC | CSVDRGAEQFF
TRBJ1-1 | - | TRBV4-3 | - | TGCGCCAGCAGCCGAAAGCGGGCCAGTGAAGCTTTCTTT | CASSRKRASEAFF
TRBJ1-3 | few | TRBV29-1 | - | TGCAGCGCGCATTCCTTCTCTGGAAACACCATATATTTT | CSAHSFSGNTIYF
TRBJ2-3 | - | TRBV7-2 | - | TGTGCCAGCAGCCTCCGGGCGGCGGCAGATACGCAGTATTTT | CASSLRAAADTQYF